This TCR beta chain is from a study of blood T cell repertoires in COVID-19. Across the study: PBMCs, B-cell-depleted T cells, or T cells provided the cDNA or gDNA that made up the material.

From germline, CDR1 is MGHDK and CDR2 SYGVNS. The CDR3 contains 15 residues. Trimming cost V 3 bases and J 13 bases; bases outside gene matches: 10. The method was immunoSEQ multiplex PCR; TCRdb's version includes in-frame clones alone and lacks a portion of them. The sample shows some 220,000 clones, approximately 87% of them seen only once. This clone has only a few counts. Sequencing used PBMCs or T cells enriched from blood (not recorded which). The TCR comes from a woman aged 45-60 years in a cohort exposed to, infected with or recovered from COVID-19 (not recorded which). This chain uses TRBV25-1 with TRBJ1-6; 9 bases are a match to TRBD1. The CDR3 region has the DNA TGTGCCAGCAGTGACTGGGGACAGGGAGAGGCGCCCCTCCACTTT. It is translated as CASSDWGQGEAPLHF.